These 13 T cell receptor beta chains were all obtained from the same sample, sequenced in a study of human T cells and chemical hapten exposure. MiXCR, applied by TCRdb to the RACE reads, yields one record per CDR3 protein. The repertoire holds some 27,000 distinct CDR3 sequences, with approximately 10% as singletons. Time point noted: patch test 2, 6 weeks after DPC sensitization. This sample's treatment: therapeutic diphenylcyclopropenone sensitization with weekly scalp DPC. The sequenced sample was whole blood, obtained in connection with sensitization to the hapten diphenylcyclopropenone (DPC). All receptors come from a man aged 30-40 years with alopecia areata. Some clones in this sample may be carry-over from other donors' samples.

There are many counts of this clonotype. J is TRBJ1-4 and V is TRBV6-6, with TRBD1 matching over 9 bases. Unmatched junction bases numbered 11, after V lost 5 bases and J lost 1 base. CDR1 is MNHNY, CDR2 SVGAGI, per germline (reference sequence). The CDR3 contains 18 residues. The CDR3: CASSRVGQGRITNEKLFF. The CDR3 DNA is TGTGCCAGCAGTCGTGTGGGACAGGGTAGAATAACTAATGAAAAACTGTTTTTT.

The chain uses TRBV29-1 and TRBJ2-3; D gene uncertain. The V and J ends lost 3 bases and 9 bases respectively, with 13 bases between them. The length of the CDR3 is 12 residues. Germline V gene sequence: CDR1 SQVTM, CDR2 ANQGSEA. The CDR3 DNA follows: TGCAGCGTTGAGGGCCAAGTATACACGCAGTATTTT. Translation gives CSVEGQVYTQYF.

This clonotype appeared many times. This chain connects TRBV6-2 or TRBV6-3 to TRBJ2-5; 9 bases fit TRBD1. There are 16 residues in the CDR3. Per germline, CDR1 MNHEY and CDR2 SVGEGT. The J segment lost 3 bases and the V segment lost 8 bases, leaving 13 bases of the junction unmatched. CDR3 nucleotide sequence: TGTGCCAGCCTTCCCTTCATTCGACAGGGGGAAGAGACCCAGTACTTC. Its protein product is CASLPFIRQGEETQYF.

This clonotype was recorded at least ten times. The gene calls are TRBV4-1 and TRBJ1-1; TRBD1 matches 11 bases. Germline assignment: CDR1 MGHRA and CDR2 YSYEKL. The CDR3 runs to 16 residues. J lost 0 bases, V lost 5 bases, and 5 bases had no gene match. DNA for the CDR3: TGCGCCAGCAGCGCCGGGACAGGGGGGATGAACACTGAAGCTTTCTTT. It translates to CASSAGTGGMNTEAFF.

This chain uses TRBV6-1 with TRBJ2-3; unclear D gene. Germline-derived CDR1 and CDR2 are MNHNS and SASEGT. The germline V and J ends were trimmed by 5 bases and 4 bases, with 7 bases remaining between them. The CDR3 is 12 residues long. DNA of the CDR3: TGTGCCAGCAGTCTAACAGCAGATACGCAGTATTTT. Its translation: CASSLTADTQYF.

The V call is TRBV6-5, the J call TRBJ1-4; 8 bases line up with TRBD1. This CDR3 is built from 16 residues. After removal of 2 bases from V and 10 bases from J, the junction contained 12 bases not matched to a gene. Germline loops: CDR1 MNHEY, CDR2 SVGAGI. The CDR3 coding sequence is TGTGCCAGCAGTTACGGCGCCGGGACAGGCCAACGAAAACTGTTTTTT. Residues: CASSYGAGTGQRKLFF.

This clonotype is labeled as large. The J gene is TRBJ2-2, the V gene TRBV3-1, with 12 bases identical to TRBD2. CDR3 length: 18 residues. The ends lost 5 bases at V and 0 bases at J; junction bases unmatched: 7. The germline V gene encodes CDR1 LGHDT and CDR2 YNNKEL (reference sequence). Written as DNA, the CDR3 is TGTGCCAGCAGCTTCTGGACTAGCGGGAACGCGAACACCGGGGAGCTGTTTTTT. Amino acids: CASSFWTSGNANTGELFF.

This clonotype was recorded many times. The chain joins TRBV7-9 to TRBJ2-3; 9 nucleotides match TRBD2. Germline CDR1 SEHNR, CDR2 FQNEAQ (reference sequence). This CDR3 comprises 17 residues. Losses at the gene ends were 1 base for V and 4 bases for J; bases not matched to a gene: 9. Written as DNA, the CDR3 is TGTGCCAGCAGCTTAGACTTTTCGGGACTAGCATCAGATACGCAGTATTTT. It translates to CASSLDFSGLASDTQYF.

This clonotype was found a few times. The rearrangement links TRBV6-5 to TRBJ2-7; no clear D gene. V dropped 0 bases and J dropped 2 bases, with 17 bases sitting between them. Germline V gene sequence: CDR1 MNHEY, CDR2 SVGAGI. The length of the CDR3 is 17 residues. DNA for the CDR3: TGTGCCAGCAGTTACTCGACCGACCTGTCCGCCCCCTACGAGCAGTACTTC. Its protein is CASSYSTDLSAPYEQYF.

This clonotype was detected many times. The chain couples TRBV7-6 to TRBJ2-5; 7 bases align to TRBD2. Germline CDR1 and CDR2: SGHVS and FNYEAQ. CDR3 length: 16 amino acids. The V and J ends lost 1 base and 2 bases, in that order; junction bases with no gene match: 7. CDR3 loop: CASSLEGGRGQETQYF. CDR3 in DNA: TGTGCCAGCAGCTTAGAGGGCGGGCGGGGGCAAGAGACCCAGTACTTC.

This clonotype was recorded a few times. The rearrangement links TRBV20-1 to TRBJ2-5, with TRBD2 matching 7 bases. The CDR3 is 19 amino acids. The V segment lost 4 bases and the J segment 0 bases; nucleotides outside the gene matches: 20. Germline V gene lookup returns CDR1 DFQATT and CDR2 SNEGSKA (reference sequence). The CDR3 sequence: CSATLVFGGRGKYQETQYF. The CDR3 DNA reads as TGCAGTGCTACCCTCGTGTTCGGCGGGAGAGGGAAGTACCAAGAGACCCAGTACTTC.

By sample fraction, this clonotype is medium-sized. The V call is TRBV11-3, the J call TRBJ1-1, with 11 bases lining up with TRBD1. CDR1 is SGHNT and CDR2 is YENEEA in the germline V gene. Losses at the gene ends were 5 bases for V and 6 bases for J; bases not matched to a gene: 5. The CDR3 spans 14 residues. CDR3 loop: CASSRGQGAPEAFF. The CDR3, as DNA: TGTGCCAGCAGCCGAGGACAGGGGGCCCCTGAAGCTTTCTTT.

This clonotype was counted at least ten times. The gene calls are TRBV18 and TRBJ1-6; no firm D call. This CDR3 spans 16 amino acids. Germline CDR1 is KGHSH and CDR2 is LQKENI. With 2 bases removed from V and 9 bases from J, the gap between germline ends came to 17 bases. CDR3 in DNA: TGTGCCAGCTCACCAACGGATTCCCTAGGCGGTTCACCCCTCCACTTT. Translating it yields CASSPTDSLGGSPLHF.